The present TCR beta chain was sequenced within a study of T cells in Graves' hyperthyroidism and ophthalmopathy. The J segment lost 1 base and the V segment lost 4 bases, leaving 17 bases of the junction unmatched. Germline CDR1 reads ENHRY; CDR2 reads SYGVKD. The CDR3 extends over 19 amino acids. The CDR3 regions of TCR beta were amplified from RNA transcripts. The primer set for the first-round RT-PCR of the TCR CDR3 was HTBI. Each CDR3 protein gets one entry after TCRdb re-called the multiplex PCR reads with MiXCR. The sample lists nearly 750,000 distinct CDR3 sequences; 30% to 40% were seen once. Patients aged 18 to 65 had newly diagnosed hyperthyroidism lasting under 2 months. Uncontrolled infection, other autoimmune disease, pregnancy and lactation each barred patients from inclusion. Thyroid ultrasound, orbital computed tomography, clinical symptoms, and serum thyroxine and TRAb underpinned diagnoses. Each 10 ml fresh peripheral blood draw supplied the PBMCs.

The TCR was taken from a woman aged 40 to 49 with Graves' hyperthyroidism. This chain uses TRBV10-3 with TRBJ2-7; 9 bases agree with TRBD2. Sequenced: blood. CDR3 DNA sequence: TGTGCCATCAGTGCAGTAGCGGGAGCCTTAGGGGGGTTGTCCTACGAGCAGTACTTC. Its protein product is CAISAVAGALGGLSYEQYF.